Listed below are T cell receptor beta chains from one sample, sequenced in a study of cytomegalovirus exposure and HLA in healthy donors. Sequencing used immunoSEQ multiplex PCR; TCRdb keeps in-frame clones, though not all of them. The repertoire holds about 160,000 clones, around four fifths seen once, with 2% to 2.5% in the top ten. The source material was PBMCs. The source of these receptors is a man aged 25 to 45 in good health and CMV-seropositive. The CDR3 runs from the conserved cysteine through the conserved F or W. A D gene is named only where the DNA matches it firmly. Size is omitted from some rows. Given values are once, few, many or a class for expanded clones.

TRBV11-2	-	TRBJ2-5	TRBD1	TGTGCCAGCAGCACCGACAGGGTCGCGGAGACCCAGTACTTC	CASSTDRVAETQYF
TRBV6-1	-	TRBJ1-6	TRBD1	TGTGCCAGCAGTGCCCTCGGACAGGGTAGTTCCTATAATTCACCCCTCCACTTT	CASSALGQGSSYNSPLHF
TRBV7-8	-	TRBJ1-1	-	TGTGCCAGCAGCTTAAGAGACACAGGGCCGACAGCGAACACTGAAGCTTTCTTT	CASSLRDTGPTANTEAFF
TRBV5-1	-	TRBJ1-1	TRBD1	TGCGCCAGCAGCCCTCAGGGGGGGAACACTGAAGCTTTCTTT	CASSPQGGNTEAFF
TRBV9	-	TRBJ1-2	TRBD1	TGTGCCAGCAGCGTAGATCAACCGGGGACAGTAAGTGGCTACACCTTC	CASSVDQPGTVSGYTF
TRBV27	-	TRBJ1-1	TRBD1	TGTGCCAGCAGTTTTGGGGACAGCAACGCTGAAGCTTTCTTT	CASSFGDSNAEAFF
TRBV11-2	few	TRBJ2-7	-	TGTGCCAGCAGCTTTCCGGGGGAGCCCTACGAGCAGTACTTC	CASSFPGEPYEQYF
TRBV7-6	-	TRBJ2-7	-	TGTGCCAGCAGCTTAGATCCAGGGGTCTACGAGCAGTACTTC	CASSLDPGVYEQYF
TRBV25-1	-	TRBJ1-2	TRBD1	TGTGCCAGCAGTGAAAGCGACAGGGTCTATGGCTACACCTTC	CASSESDRVYGYTF
TRBV2	-	TRBJ1-1	-	TGTGCCAGCAGTGATGGGAGGGGGTTACTAAGGGCTTTCTTT	CASSDGRGLLRAFF
TRBV7-9	-	TRBJ1-2	-	TGTGCCAGCAGCTTATATGGCGCAGGGGAGGGTAACTATGGCTACACCTTC	CASSLYGAGEGNYGYTF
TRBV4-2	-	TRBJ2-5	-	TGTGCCAGCAGCCGTTTCGGGATGGTGGGCAGCCAAGAGACCCAGTACTTC	CASSRFGMVGSQETQYF
TRBV6-4	-	TRBJ2-2	TRBD2	TGTGCCAGCGCGGGGGGGAACACCGGGGAGCTGTTTTTT	CASAGGNTGELFF
TRBV7-9	-	TRBJ1-3	-	TGTGCCAGCAGCTTTGAAGGGGCTGGAAACACCATATATTTT	CASSFEGAGNTIYF
TRBV5-1	-	TRBJ2-5	-	TGCGCCAGCGTCGCCCCCGGGGCAGGGAGGCAAGAGACCCAGTACTTC	CASVAPGAGRQETQYF
TRBV4-3	-	TRBJ2-7	TRBD1	TGCGCCAGCAGCCAAGGGACAGGGTATAACAGGCCCTACGAGCAGTACTTC	CASSQGTGYNRPYEQYF
TRBV4-1	-	TRBJ2-5	TRBD2	TGCGCCAGCAGCTACCGAGGGCCTAGCGGGAGCACTAAGGAGACCCAGTACTTC	CASSYRGPSGSTKETQYF
TRBV20-1	-	TRBJ2-7	-	TGCAGTGGAGAGTACTCCTACGAGCAGTACTTC	CSGEYSYEQYF
TRBV7-9	-	TRBJ1-2	-	TGTGCCAGCAGCTTAGTCGGGTGGGATGGCTACACCTTC	CASSLVGWDGYTF
TRBV5-4	few	TRBJ1-6	TRBD1	TGTGCCAGCAGGGGTCAGGGGGCTTCACCCCTCCACTTT	CASRGQGASPLHF
TRBV18	-	TRBJ1-1	-	TGTGCCAGCTCACCACTGACAGGAGAAGCTTTCTTT	CASSPLTGEAFF
TRBV29-1	-	TRBJ2-7	TRBD1	TGCAGCGTTTTCGGGACAGGGGGTGAGCAGTACTTC	CSVFGTGGEQYF
TRBV15	few	TRBJ2-3	TRBD2	TGTGCCACCAGCAGCAAGGGACTAGCGGGGGACGTAGATACGCAGTATTTT	CATSSKGLAGDVDTQYF
TRBV11-2	-	TRBJ2-3	TRBD2	TGTGCCAGCAGGCAAACCCGGGGACTAGCGGCAGATACGCAGTATTTT	CASRQTRGLAADTQYF
TRBV18	-	TRBJ2-7	TRBD1	TGTGCCAGCTCACCGGGACAGGGTGTCTCCTACGAGCAGTACTTC	CASSPGQGVSYEQYF
TRBV7-9	few	TRBJ1-6	TRBD1	TGTGCCAGCAGCCCTTGGGACAGAGTGAATTCACCCCTCCACTTT	CASSPWDRVNSPLHF
TRBV6-5	once	TRBJ1-5	-	TGTGCCAGCAGTTACTCGTACAGGGCCAATCAGCCCCAGCATTTT	CASSYSYRANQPQHF
TRBV2	-	TRBJ2-1	-	TGTGCCAGCGGCTACCAAGGGGGTTACAATGAGCAGTTCTTC	CASGYQGGYNEQFF
TRBV27	once	TRBJ1-2	-	TGTGCCAGCAGTTTTTGGACAGCCGAACAGCTCCACTATGGCTACACCTTC	CASSFWTAEQLHYGYTF
TRBV10-1	few	TRBJ2-7	-	TGCGCCAGCGGAGATTACGAGCAGTACTTC	CASGDYEQYF
TRBV6-1	-	TRBJ2-3	TRBD1	TGTGCCAGCAGTCCCCAGACAGGGGGCACAGATACGCAGTATTTT	CASSPQTGGTDTQYF
TRBV4-1	-	TRBJ2-1	TRBD2	TGCGCCAGCAGCCAGGGGACTAGCACCATCAATGAGCAGTTCTTC	CASSQGTSTINEQFF
TRBV7-6	-	TRBJ2-1	-	TGTGCCAGCAGCTACCCACCTGACAGGCCTAACCACAATGAGCAGTTCTTC	CASSYPPDRPNHNEQFF
TRBV7-7	-	TRBJ2-3	-	TGTGCTAGCAGCTTACACCCCTCCGGGCAGGGGACGACAGATACGCAGTATTTT	CASSLHPSGQGTTDTQYF
TRBV5-1	-	TRBJ1-2	-	TGCGCCAGCAGCTTGGGGCAGGGTTCGGGCTATGGCTACACCTTC	CASSLGQGSGYGYTF
TRBV18	-	TRBJ1-5	TRBD1	TGTGCCAGCTCAGCCGGGACAGGGGGCTTTCAGCCCCAGCATTTT	CASSAGTGGFQPQHF
TRBV5-4	-	TRBJ1-6	-	TGTGCCAGCAGCCAAGACATAAATAATTCACCCCTCCACTTT	CASSQDINNSPLHF
TRBV23-1	-	TRBJ2-5	TRBD1	TGCGCCAGCAGTCAGGGACAGGGAGAGGAGACCCAGTACTTC	CASSQGQGEETQYF
TRBV7-2	-	TRBJ2-7	-	TGTGCCAGCAGCTTAGAAGGGACAAGGGGGTCCTACGAGCAGTACTTC	CASSLEGTRGSYEQYF
TRBV6-6	-	TRBJ1-2	-	TGTGCCAGCAGCAACCAGGGAAAGGCTAACTATGGCTACACCTTC	CASSNQGKANYGYTF
TRBV5-8	-	TRBJ1-5	-	TGTGCCAGCAGCCGCAGTAGCAATCAGCCCCAGCATTTT	CASSRSSNQPQHF
TRBV9	-	TRBJ1-1	-	TGTGCCAGCAGCGTTACTCCTCGGAACACTGAAGCTTTCTTT	CASSVTPRNTEAFF
TRBV7-9	-	TRBJ2-5	-	TGTGCCAGCAGCTTCCCCAGGTCCTACCAAGAGACCCAGTACTTC	CASSFPRSYQETQYF
TRBV4-1	-	TRBJ1-2	-	TGCGCCAGCAGCCAACAGACAGGCGTCTATGGCTACACCTTC	CASSQQTGVYGYTF